The subject of this entry is one T cell receptor (beta chain). What it recognizes is unknown. The sample comes from a study of blood T cells in healthy people across ages. Study-wide results and caveats: Observed TCR beta diversity showed a strong correlation with the percentage of naive T cells as measured by flow cytometry.

The use of a sample-barcoded 5' primer and a J-beta primer mix characterized a second PCR of roughly 7 to 12 cycles. Carrying 12 random nucleotides, a template-switch adaptor labeled each individual cDNA molecule. MiXCR, applied by TCRdb to the 5' RACE reads, yields one record per CDR3 protein. The data show 750,000 to 950,000 distinct CDR3 sequences, with around 25% seen just once and roughly 3.1% held by the top ten. Per germline, CDR1 SGHTA and CDR2 FQGTGA. The CDR3 covers 15 residues. Trimming took off 0 bases at V and 3 bases at J, with 11 bases between the two ends. The same specimen was also included in a second study, on T cells of mothers and their children.

The chain combines TRBV7-3 with TRBJ1-1; D is uncertain. The sequencing input was blood. This TCR derives from a boy between 10 and 17 years old in good health. The CDR3: CASSLTGQTHTEAFF. CDR3 nucleotides: TGTGCCAGCAGCTTAACTGGTCAGACGCACACTGAAGCTTTCTTT. Variable domain in full (rest from reference TRBV7-3 and TRBJ1-1): GAGVSQTPSNKVTEKGKYVELRCDPISGHTALYWYRQSLGQGPEFLIYFQGTGAADDSGLPNDRFFAVRPEGSVSTLKIQRTERGDSAVYLCASSLTGQTHTEAFFGQGTRLTVV.